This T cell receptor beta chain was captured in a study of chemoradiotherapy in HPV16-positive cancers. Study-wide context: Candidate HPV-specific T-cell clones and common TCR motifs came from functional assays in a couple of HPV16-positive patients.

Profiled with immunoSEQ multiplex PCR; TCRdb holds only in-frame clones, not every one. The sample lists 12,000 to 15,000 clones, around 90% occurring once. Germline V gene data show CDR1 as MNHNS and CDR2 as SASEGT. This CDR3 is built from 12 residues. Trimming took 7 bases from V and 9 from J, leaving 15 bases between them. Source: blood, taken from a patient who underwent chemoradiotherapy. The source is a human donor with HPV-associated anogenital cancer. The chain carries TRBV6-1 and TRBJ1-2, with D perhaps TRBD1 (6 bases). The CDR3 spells CASKNRALSYTF. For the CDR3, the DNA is TGTGCCAGCAAGAACAGGGCTTTGAGCTACACCTTC.